This T cell receptor beta chain is from a study of CD8+ T cells in alopecia areata. RNA extraction was followed by reverse transcription into cDNA, which acted as the sequencing template. TCRdb keeps only in-frame clones here, not all; method: immunoSEQ multiplex PCR. The sample consists of 110,000 or so clones, around 59% of them appearing once. Only a few counts were recorded for this clone. As yet, its antigen is unknown. Study results and caveats: Mice showed TCR sharing more clearly than patients did, possibly owing to HLA.

From PBMCs, CD4+ and CD8+ T cells were sorted. Deletions cut 4 bases from V and 1 base from J, with 11 bases between. The CDR3 runs 15 residues. In germline, CDR1 is SGHTS, CDR2 YDEGEE. The sequence was obtained from a human donor in good health. The specimen was CD8+ T cells sorted from blood. The V call is TRBV5-8, the J call TRBJ2-2; a possible D gene is TRBD1 (7 bases). CDR3 coding DNA: TGTGCCAGCAGCGCGGGACAGTGGAACACCGGGGAGCTGTTTTTT. It encodes CASSAGQWNTGELFF.